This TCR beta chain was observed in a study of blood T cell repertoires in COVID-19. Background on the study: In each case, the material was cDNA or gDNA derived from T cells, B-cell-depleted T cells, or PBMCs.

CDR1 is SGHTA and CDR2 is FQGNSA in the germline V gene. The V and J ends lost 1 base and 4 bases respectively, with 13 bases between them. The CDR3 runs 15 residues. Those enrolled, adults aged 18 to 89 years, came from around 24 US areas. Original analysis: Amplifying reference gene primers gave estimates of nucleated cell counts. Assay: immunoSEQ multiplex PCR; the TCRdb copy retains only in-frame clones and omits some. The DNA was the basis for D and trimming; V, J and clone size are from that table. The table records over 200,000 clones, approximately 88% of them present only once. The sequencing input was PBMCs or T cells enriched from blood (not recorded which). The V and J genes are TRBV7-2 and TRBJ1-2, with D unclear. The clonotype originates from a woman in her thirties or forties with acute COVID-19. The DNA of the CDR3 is TGTGCCAGCAGCTTAGGGTTCCGGGGAGGCTATGGCTACACCTTC. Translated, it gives CASSLGFRGGYGYTF.